What follows describes a single T cell receptor beta chain. Following extraction, RNA underwent reverse transcription to cDNA, which served as the sequencing template. TCRdb's table, derived via immunoSEQ multiplex PCR, lists solely in-frame clones and lacks some. The top ten clones hold more than 13% of a sample with around 150,000 clones, around 60% of them seen once. The CDR3 loop spans 17 amino acids. Trimming cost V 3 bases and J 4 bases; bases outside gene matches: 13. The germline CDR1 and CDR2 sequences are GTSNPN and SVGIG (reference sequence). Treatment specified: oral pan-JAK inhibitor, 5-10 mg twice daily. The entry originates in a study of CD8+ T cells in alopecia areata.

The V call is TRBV30, the J call TRBJ2-1; 9 bases map to TRBD2. The receptor comes from a human donor with alopecia areata. Sequencing was performed on CD4+ T cells sorted from blood, taken at week 24, from a patient treated with tofacitinib. The CDR3 nucleotides are TGTGCCTGGAGAGGCGGTCTGGCGGGGGGGCTTTACAATGAGCAGTTCTTC. Translated: CAWRGGLAGGLYNEQFF.